The entry that follows covers one T cell receptor (beta chain) sequence. The antigen it binds to is not known. No base qualities exist here, and no much larger clone lies one base off it. These data come from a study of blood T cell repertoires in COVID-19 (dated by TCRdb to 2018 to 2020). General notes on the study: Samples covering the acute and convalescent phases of COVID-19 were provided by collaborators in the United States, Italy and Spain. Samples came from the ongoing ImmuneRACE study (first 160 participants) plus 1,254 subjects from 6 global collaborators. The repertoires were released in a freely available public database meant as a resource for research on the immune response to SARS-CoV-2. Where available, HLA class I and class II types were obtained from metadata supplied by the sample provider rather than from assay-based typing. Subjects who had been exposed to COVID-19, were actively infected with it, or had recovered from it provided the deeply sampled blood TCRbeta repertoires that made up the dataset. The material from the prospective study consisted of cDNA or gDNA derived from T cells, B-cell-depleted T cells, or PBMCs. Sample metadata almost always included a de-identified subject ID, COVID-19 status, age in years and sex. Study-wide conclusions, independent of this receptor: The amount of clinical and demographic metadata varied by source and participant and was provided uncurated.

The CDR3 goes from the cysteine to the phenylalanine over 17 residues. Just the 51-base CDR3 DNA is kept, in frame starting at base 1. Via the germline V gene, CDR1 is LGHNA and CDR2 YSLEER. Trimming takes 4 bases from V and 0 bases from J, and the germline ends sit 15 bases apart. TCRbeta CDR3 regions were amplified from genomic DNA using the immunoSEQ Assay, a bias-controlled multiplex PCR. In the paper's pipeline: The number of nucleated cells in each sample was estimated from the amplification of reference gene primers within the assay. Sequence reads were collapsed and filtered to measure the absolute abundance of every unique TCRbeta CDR3 rearrangement. For each sample, productive Simpson clonality was calculated as the square root of Simpson's diversity index across productive rearrangements. In TCRdb, the immuneACCESS table is reduced to in-frame sequences with V and J assigned. These tables do not hold every clone; where another copy was compared, an unresolved V gene accounts for under half, and the others remain unexplained. V and J calls and clone size are copied from that table; D and trimming were computed from the DNA. The sample table lists about 110,000 clones, approximately 89% of them with a count of one. The ten biggest clones cover approximately 4.7% of the sample.

Collaborating institutions collected whole blood in K2EDTA tubes following their own protocols. For TCRbeta analysis, collaborators shipped samples as frozen whole blood, isolated PBMCs, or DNA extracted from either of those sample types. The rearranged chain carries TRBV4-3 and TRBJ1-4; perhaps TRBD1 is the D gene, with 5 bases matching. The receptor was derived from a man aged 40-55 years with acute or convalescent COVID-19. What was sequenced was peripheral blood. The DNA sequence is as follows: TGCGCCAGCAGCCTCAACTTGGGGACTTCAACTAATGAAAAACTGTTTTTT. It translates to CASSLNLGTSTNEKLFF.